The 13 T cell receptor beta chains in this list originate from one sample, sequenced in a study of shared clonotypes between healthy human individuals. The repertoire was sequenced with immunoSEQ multiplex PCR; TCRdb's copy has only in-frame clones and lacks some. Found here are about 1.5 million clones, around 95% of them singletons; the top ten hold roughly 1.2%. The sample comprised naive CD4+ T cells sorted from blood. Documented subset: CD45RA+ positively selected. The origin of the receptors is a man aged 25 to 40 in good health.

The genes are TRBV28 and TRBJ2-2, with 10 bases that match TRBD1. The trim removed 6 bases at V and 0 bases at J, leaving 13 bases unmatched. The CDR3 length is 19 residues. Germline-derived CDR1 and CDR2 are MDHEN and SYDVKM. The CDR3 DNA reads as TGTGCCAGCAGACCATCCCCGGGGACAGGGGCCACGAACACCGGGGAGCTGTTTTTT. Translating it yields CASRPSPGTGATNTGELFF. Full variable domain (rest looked up from reference TRBV28 and TRBJ2-2): DVKVTQSSRYLVKRTGEKVFLECVQDMDHENMFWYRQDPGLGLRLIYFSYDVKMKEKGDIPEGYSVSREKKERFSLILESASTNQTSMYLCASRPSPGTGATNTGELFFGEGSRLTVL.

The J gene is TRBJ2-3, the V gene TRBV11-2; 7 bases are shared with TRBD1. Losses at the gene ends were 1 base for V and 2 bases for J; bases not matched to a gene: 6. Germline-derived CDR1 and CDR2 are SGHAT and FQNNGV. The CDR3 has 16 amino acids. CDR3 protein: CASSLGGTAYTDTQYF. CDR3 DNA sequence: TGTGCCAGCAGCTTAGGAGGGACAGCCTACACAGATACGCAGTATTTT.

The genes are TRBV30 and TRBJ2-3; TRBD1 matches at 9 bases. This CDR3 contains 13 residues. V was clipped by 0 bases and J by 12 bases; unmatched bases: 7. Per germline, CDR1 GTSNPN and CDR2 SVGIG (reference sequence). Written as DNA, the CDR3 is TGTGCCTGGAGTGTAATAGAGACAGGGGGTCAGTATTTT. Translated: CAWSVIETGGQYF.

This clone was found once. Other DNA sequences in the sample encode the same CDR3. This chain connects TRBV30 to TRBJ2-3; 7 nucleotides align to TRBD2. Trimming took 0 bases from V and 1 from J; bases not matched to a gene: 4. The germline V gene has CDR1 GTSNPN and CDR2 SVGIG (reference sequence). The CDR3 length is 15 residues. CDR3 DNA sequence: TGTGCCTGGAGTGTACGGCTAGCGGGCACAGATACGCAGTATTTT. This gives the protein CAWSVRLAGTDTQYF.

The chain has TRBV7-2 and TRBJ2-3; D is undetermined. Looked up from germline, CDR1 is SGHTA and CDR2 is FQGNSA. The CDR3 runs to 14 residues. The V gene lost 0 bases and the J gene lost 2 bases, with 6 bases spanning the gap. CDR3 sequence reads: CASSLARTTDTQYF. The CDR3 bases are TGTGCCAGCAGCTTAGCGAGAACCACAGATACGCAGTATTTT.

In regard to this clone: The same CDR3 is also encoded by other DNA sequences in this sample. This CDR3 reads CASSVVGGNTIYF. As DNA, the CDR3 is TGTGCCAGCAGCGTAGTCGGCGGAAACACCATATATTTT. The genes are TRBV9 and TRBJ1-3; D is ambiguous. V shed 0 bases and J shed 4 bases, with 5 bases lying between them. The CDR3 spans 13 residues. Germline values: CDR1 SGDLS, CDR2 YYNGEE.

This clone has a handful of counts. The V and J genes are TRBV28 and TRBJ1-5; 9 positions match TRBD1. The CDR3 has 15 amino acids. Germline loops: CDR1 MDHEN, CDR2 SYDVKM. Trimming at V came to 6 bases and at J to 2 bases, leaving 5 bases not matched to a gene. The CDR3 sequence: CASSPRDRGNQPQHF. Written as DNA, the CDR3 is TGTGCCAGCAGCCCCCGGGACAGGGGCAATCAGCCCCAGCATTTT.

The chain uses TRBV7-2 and TRBJ2-5; tentative D call: TRBD1 (5 bases). This CDR3 is 16 amino acids long. V dropped 4 bases and J dropped 7 bases, with 22 bases sitting between them. Germline V gene sequence: CDR1 SGHTA, CDR2 FQGNSA. The CDR3 here is CASSSRLTAVIGTQYF. The DNA of the CDR3 is TGTGCCAGCAGCTCCCGGCTGACAGCCGTTATTGGGACCCAGTACTTC.

This clone appeared once. The J gene is TRBJ1-5, the V gene TRBV6-1, with D uncertain. Germline V lookup: CDR1 MNHNS, CDR2 SASEGT. CDR3 length: 14 amino acids. V was shortened by 4 bases and J by 0 bases, with 7 bases between the two germline ends. CDR3 loop: CASSGAYSNQPQHF. The CDR3 DNA reads TGTGCCAGCAGTGGGGCTTATAGCAATCAGCCCCAGCATTTT.

V is TRBV2 and J is TRBJ1-5; 8 bases align to TRBD1. Germline assignment: CDR1 SNHLY and CDR2 FYNNEI. V shed 8 bases and J 2 bases; nucleotides not matched to a gene: 2. CDR3 length equals 13 residues. CDR3 in amino acids: CASDRGGNQPQHF. The CDR3 DNA is TGTGCCAGCGACAGGGGTGGCAATCAGCCCCAGCATTTT.

The CDR3 coding sequence is TGTGCAAGTCGCTTCCAGGGAGAGTGTTGGGAGCTGTTTTTT. Encoded protein: CASRFQGECWELFF. The rearrangement joins TRBV12-2 to TRBJ2-2. TRBV12-2 is a pseudogene locus. CDR3 length: 14 amino acids.

The chain carries TRBV18 and TRBJ2-4; the D gene could be TRBD1 or TRBD2 (6 bases each). Trimming shortened V by 7 bases and J by 8 bases, and 18 bases separated the two germline ends. CDR1 and CDR2 from the germline V gene are KGHSH and LQKENI. The CDR3 totals 14 residues. This CDR3 reads CASCQEGGTDIQYF. CDR3 DNA: TGTGCCAGCTGCCAGGAAGGGGGGACGGACATTCAGTACTTC.

Points on this clone: Other DNA sequences in this sample translate to the same CDR3. CDR3 amino acids: CASSLADQPQHF. Written as DNA, the CDR3 is TGTGCCAGCAGTCTAGCGGATCAGCCCCAGCATTTT. The chain links TRBV28 to TRBJ1-5; D is ambiguous. The V end lost 5 bases, the J end lost 5 bases, and 7 bases lay between the germline ends. In germline, CDR1 is MDHEN, CDR2 SYDVKM. CDR3 length: 12 amino acids.